The source of this TCR beta chain is a study of blood T cell repertoires in COVID-19. Study summary: Sources were T cells, B-cell-depleted T cells, or PBMCs; the material itself was cDNA or gDNA.

Repertoires were generated with immunoSEQ multiplex PCR, while TCRdb's copy carries only in-frame clones and drops some. Of over 85,000 clones in the sample, approximately 78% were seen once. Trimming removed 6 bases from V and 6 bases from J, with 20 bases in between. Germline CDR1 SNHLY, CDR2 FYNNEI. The CDR3 covers 15 residues. The TCR was taken from a man in his 60s with active or convalescent COVID-19. The chain has TRBV2 and TRBJ2-5, with D possibly matching TRBD1 (7 bases). Specimen: peripheral blood. The CDR3 sequence: CASSGGTAGGKTQYF. For the CDR3, the DNA is TGTGCCAGCAGCGGCGGGACAGCAGGCGGGAAGACCCAGTACTTC.